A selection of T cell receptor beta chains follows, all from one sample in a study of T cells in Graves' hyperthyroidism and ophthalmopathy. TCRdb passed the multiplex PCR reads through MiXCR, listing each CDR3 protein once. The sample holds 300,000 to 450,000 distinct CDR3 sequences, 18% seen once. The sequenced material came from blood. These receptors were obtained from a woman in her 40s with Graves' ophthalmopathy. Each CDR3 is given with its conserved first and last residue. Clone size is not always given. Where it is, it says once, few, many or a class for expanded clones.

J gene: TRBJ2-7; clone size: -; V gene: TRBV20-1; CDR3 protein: CSARDANRKTYEQYF
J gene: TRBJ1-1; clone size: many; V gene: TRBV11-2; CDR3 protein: CASSLDRKNTEAFF
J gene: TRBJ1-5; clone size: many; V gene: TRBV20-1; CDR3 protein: CSAQGQGENNQPQHF
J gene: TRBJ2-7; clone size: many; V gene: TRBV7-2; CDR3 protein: CASSFMGAVSSYEQYF
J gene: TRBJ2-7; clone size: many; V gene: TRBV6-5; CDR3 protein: CASSYFGRTYEQYF
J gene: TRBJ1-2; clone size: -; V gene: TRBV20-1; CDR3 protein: CSAGGRANYGYTF
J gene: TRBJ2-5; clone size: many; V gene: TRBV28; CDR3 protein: CASGNVGETQYF
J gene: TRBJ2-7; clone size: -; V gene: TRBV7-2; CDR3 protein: CASSLEGTRTYEQYF
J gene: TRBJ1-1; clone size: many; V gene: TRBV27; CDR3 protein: CASSLEGVGRTEAFF
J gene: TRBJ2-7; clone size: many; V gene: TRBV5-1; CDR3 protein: CASSLDFDEQYF
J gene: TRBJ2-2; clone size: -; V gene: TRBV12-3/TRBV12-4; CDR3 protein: CASSKTGFTGELFF
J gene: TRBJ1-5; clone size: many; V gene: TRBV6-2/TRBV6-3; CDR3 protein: CASRDSSDQPQHF
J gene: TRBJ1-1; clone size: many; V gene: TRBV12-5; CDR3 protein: CASGPNRDLVQAFF
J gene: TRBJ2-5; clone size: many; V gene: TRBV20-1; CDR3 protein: CSARAQGRLQETQYF
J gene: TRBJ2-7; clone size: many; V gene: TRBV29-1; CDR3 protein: CSVRSGNYEQYF
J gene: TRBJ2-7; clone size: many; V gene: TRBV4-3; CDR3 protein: CASSQDTSGRYEQYF
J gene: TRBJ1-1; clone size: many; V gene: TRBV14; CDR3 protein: CASSHRVARTEAFF
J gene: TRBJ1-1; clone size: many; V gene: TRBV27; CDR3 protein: CVARELRVGSTEAFF
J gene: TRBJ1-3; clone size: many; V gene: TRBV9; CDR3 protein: CASSVGIENTIYF